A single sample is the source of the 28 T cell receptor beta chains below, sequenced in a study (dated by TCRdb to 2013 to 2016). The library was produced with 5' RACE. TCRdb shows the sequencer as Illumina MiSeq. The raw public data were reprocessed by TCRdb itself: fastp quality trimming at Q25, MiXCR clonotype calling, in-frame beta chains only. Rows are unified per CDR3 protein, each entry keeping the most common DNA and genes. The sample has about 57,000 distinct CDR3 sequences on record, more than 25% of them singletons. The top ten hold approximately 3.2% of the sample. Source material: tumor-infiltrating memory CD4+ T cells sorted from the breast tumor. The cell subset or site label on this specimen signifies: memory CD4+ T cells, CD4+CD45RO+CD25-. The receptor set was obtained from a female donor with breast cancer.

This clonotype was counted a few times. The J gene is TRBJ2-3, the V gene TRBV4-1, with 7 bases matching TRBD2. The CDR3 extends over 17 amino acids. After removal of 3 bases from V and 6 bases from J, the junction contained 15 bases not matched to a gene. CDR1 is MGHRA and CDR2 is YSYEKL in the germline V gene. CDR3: CASSQGGLVFISDTQYF. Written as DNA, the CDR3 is TGCGCCAGCAGCCAGGGAGGACTAGTTTTTATTAGCGATACGCAGTATTTT.

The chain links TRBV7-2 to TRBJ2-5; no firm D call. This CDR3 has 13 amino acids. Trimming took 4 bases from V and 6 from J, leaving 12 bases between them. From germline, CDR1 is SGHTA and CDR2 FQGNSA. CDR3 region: CASSSPLFQTQYF. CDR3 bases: TGTGCCAGCAGCTCCCCCCTTTTCCAGACCCAGTACTTC. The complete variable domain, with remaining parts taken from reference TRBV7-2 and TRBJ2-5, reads GAGVSQSPSNKVTEKGKDVELRCDPISGHTALYWYRQSLGQGLEFLIYFQGNSAPDKSGLPSDRFSAERTGGSVSTLTIQRTQQEDSAVYLCASSSPLFQTQYFGPGTRLLVL.

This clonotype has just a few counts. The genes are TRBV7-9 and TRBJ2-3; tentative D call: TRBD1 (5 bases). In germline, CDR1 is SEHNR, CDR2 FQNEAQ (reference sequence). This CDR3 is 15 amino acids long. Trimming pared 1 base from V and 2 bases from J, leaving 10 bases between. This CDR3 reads CASSLVGAFTDTQYF. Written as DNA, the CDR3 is TGTGCCAGCAGCTTAGTTGGGGCTTTCACAGATACGCAGTATTTT.

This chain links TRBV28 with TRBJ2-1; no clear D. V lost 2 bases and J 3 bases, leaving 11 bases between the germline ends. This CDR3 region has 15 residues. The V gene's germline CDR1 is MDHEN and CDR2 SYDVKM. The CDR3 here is CASSLTPRFYNEQFF. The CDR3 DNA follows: TGTGCCAGCAGTTTAACCCCCCGGTTCTACAATGAGCAGTTCTTC. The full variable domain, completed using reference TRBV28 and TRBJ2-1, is DVKVTQSSRYLVKRTGEKVFLECVQDMDHENMFWYRQDPGLGLRLIYFSYDVKMKEKGDIPEGYSVSREKKERFSLILESASTNQTSMYLCASSLTPRFYNEQFFGPGTRLTVL.

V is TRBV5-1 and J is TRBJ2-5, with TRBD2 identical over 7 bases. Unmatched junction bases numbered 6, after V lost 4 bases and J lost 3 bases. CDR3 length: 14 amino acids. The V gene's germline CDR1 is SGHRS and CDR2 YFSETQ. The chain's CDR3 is CASSVGREEETQYF. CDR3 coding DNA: TGCGCCAGCAGCGTGGGCCGGGAGGAAGAGACCCAGTACTTC.

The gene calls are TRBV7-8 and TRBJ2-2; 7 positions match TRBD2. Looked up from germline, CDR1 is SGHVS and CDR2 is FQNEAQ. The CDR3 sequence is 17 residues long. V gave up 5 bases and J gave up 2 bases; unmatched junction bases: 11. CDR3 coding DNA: TGTGCCAGCAGCGGACCAGCGGGGAGCTTCAACACCGGGGAGCTGTTTTTT. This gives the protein CASSGPAGSFNTGELFF.

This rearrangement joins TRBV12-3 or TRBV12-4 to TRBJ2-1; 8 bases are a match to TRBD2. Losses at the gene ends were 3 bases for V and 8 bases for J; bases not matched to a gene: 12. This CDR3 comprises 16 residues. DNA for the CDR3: TGTGCCAGCAGTTTTTGGAGCGGGAGAGGGGGGGATGAGCAGTTCTTC. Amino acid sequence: CASSFWSGRGGDEQFF.

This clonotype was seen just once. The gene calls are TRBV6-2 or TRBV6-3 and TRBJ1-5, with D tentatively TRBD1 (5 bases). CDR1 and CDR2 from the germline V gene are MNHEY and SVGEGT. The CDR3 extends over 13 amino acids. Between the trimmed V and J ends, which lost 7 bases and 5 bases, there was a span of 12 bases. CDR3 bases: TGTGCCAGCAAACGGGGCGGGGATCAGCCCCAGCATTTT. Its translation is CASKRGGDQPQHF.

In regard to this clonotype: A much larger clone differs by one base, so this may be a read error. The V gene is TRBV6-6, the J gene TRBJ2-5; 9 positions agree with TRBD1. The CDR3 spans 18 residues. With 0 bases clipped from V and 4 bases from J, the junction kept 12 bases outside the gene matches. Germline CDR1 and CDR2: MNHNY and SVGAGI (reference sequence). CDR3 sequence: CASSYSIQGARYLETQYF. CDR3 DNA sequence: TGTGCCAGCAGTTACTCGATACAGGGGGCTCGGTACCTAGAGACCCAGTACTTC.

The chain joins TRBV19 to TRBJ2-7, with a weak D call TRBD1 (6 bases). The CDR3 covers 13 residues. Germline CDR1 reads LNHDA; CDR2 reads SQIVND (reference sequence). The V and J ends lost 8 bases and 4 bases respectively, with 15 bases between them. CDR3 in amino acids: CASSDRGQYEQYF. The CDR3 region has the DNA TGTGCCAGTTCGGACAGAGGGCAATACGAGCAGTACTTC.

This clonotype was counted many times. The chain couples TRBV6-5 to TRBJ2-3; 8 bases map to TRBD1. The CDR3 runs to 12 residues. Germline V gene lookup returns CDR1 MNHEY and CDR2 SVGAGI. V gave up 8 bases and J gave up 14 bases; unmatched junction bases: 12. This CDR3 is CASHSGGGTGYF. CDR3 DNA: TGTGCCAGCCATTCCGGGGGCGGGACAGGGTATTTT.

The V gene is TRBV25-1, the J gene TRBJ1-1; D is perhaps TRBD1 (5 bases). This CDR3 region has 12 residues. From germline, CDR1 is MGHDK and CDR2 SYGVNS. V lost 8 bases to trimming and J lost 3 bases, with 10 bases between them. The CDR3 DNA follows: TGTGCCAGCCGAGGGGAACACACTGAAGCTTTCTTT. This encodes CASRGEHTEAFF.

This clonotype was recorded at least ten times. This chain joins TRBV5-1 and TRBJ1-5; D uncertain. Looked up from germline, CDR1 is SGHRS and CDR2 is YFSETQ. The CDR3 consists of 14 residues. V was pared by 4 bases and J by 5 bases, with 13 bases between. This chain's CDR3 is CASSVDGHYQPQHF. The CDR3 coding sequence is TGCGCCAGCAGCGTGGACGGCCACTATCAGCCCCAGCATTTT.

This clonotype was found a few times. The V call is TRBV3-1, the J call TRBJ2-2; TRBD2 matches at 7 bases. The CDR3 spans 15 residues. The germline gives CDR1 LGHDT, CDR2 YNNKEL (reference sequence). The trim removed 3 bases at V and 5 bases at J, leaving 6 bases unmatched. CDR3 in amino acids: CASSQRGWKTGELFF. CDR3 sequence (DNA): TGTGCCAGCAGCCAGCGGGGGTGGAAAACCGGGGAGCTGTTTTTT. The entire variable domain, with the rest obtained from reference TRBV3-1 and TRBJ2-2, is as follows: DTAVSQTPKYLVTQMGNDKSIKCEQNLGHDTMYWYKQDSKKFLKIMFSYNNKELIINETVPNRFSPKSPDKAHLNLHINSLELGDSAVYFCASSQRGWKTGELFFGEGSRLTVL.

The DNA of the CDR3 is TGCGCCAGCAGCTTGGCTACGACAAGCACAGATACGCAGTATTTT. Translated, it gives CASSLATTSTDTQYF. This chain connects TRBV5-1 to TRBJ2-3, with unresolved D. Trimming shortened V by 0 bases and J by 0 bases, and 8 bases separated the two germline ends. Germline assignment: CDR1 SGHRS and CDR2 YFSETQ. The CDR3 loop spans 15 amino acids. Using reference TRBV5-1 and TRBJ2-3 for the parts outside the CDR3, the full variable domain is KAGVTQTPRYLIKTRGQQVTLSCSPISGHRSVSWYQQTPGQGLQFLFEYFSETQRNKGNFPGRFSGRQFSNSRSEMNVSTLELGDSALYLCASSLATTSTDTQYFGPGTRLTVL.

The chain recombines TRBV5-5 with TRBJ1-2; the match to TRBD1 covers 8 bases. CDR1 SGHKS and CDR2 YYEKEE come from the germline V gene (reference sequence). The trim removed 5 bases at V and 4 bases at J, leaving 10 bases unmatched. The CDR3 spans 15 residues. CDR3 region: CASSYSGTGLYGYTF. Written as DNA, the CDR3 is TGTGCCAGCAGTTACTCCGGGACAGGACTCTATGGCTACACCTTC.

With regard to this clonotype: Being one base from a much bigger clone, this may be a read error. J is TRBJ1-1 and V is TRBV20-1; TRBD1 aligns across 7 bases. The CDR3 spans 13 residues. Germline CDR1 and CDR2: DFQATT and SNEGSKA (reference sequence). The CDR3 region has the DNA TGCAGTGCTGTGAGGGGGCCGGGAACTGAAGCTTGCTTT. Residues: CSAVRGPGTEACF.

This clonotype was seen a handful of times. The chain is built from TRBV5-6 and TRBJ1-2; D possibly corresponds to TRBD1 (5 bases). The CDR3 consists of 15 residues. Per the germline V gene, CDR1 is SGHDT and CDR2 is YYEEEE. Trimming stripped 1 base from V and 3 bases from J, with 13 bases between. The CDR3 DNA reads TGTGCCAGCAGCTTGTGGGGGGACCCGGACTATGGCTACACCTTC. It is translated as CASSLWGDPDYGYTF.

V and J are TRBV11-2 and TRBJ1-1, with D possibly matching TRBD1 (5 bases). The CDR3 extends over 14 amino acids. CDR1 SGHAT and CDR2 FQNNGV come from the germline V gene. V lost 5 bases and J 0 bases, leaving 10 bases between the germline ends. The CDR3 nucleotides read TGTGCCAGCAGCGAGGGACGGATGAACACTGAAGCTTTCTTT. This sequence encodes CASSEGRMNTEAFF. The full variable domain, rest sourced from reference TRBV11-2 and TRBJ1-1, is EAGVAQSPRYKIIEKRQSVAFWCNPISGHATLYWYQQILGQGPKLLIQFQNNGVVDDSQLPKDRFSAERLKGVDSTLKIQPAKLEDSAVYLCASSEGRMNTEAFFGQGTRLTVV.

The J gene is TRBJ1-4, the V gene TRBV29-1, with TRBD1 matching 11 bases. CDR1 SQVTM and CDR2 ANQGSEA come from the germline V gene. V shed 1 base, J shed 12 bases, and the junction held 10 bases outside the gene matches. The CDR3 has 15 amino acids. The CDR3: CSVEATGTGGAELFF. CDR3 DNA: TGCAGCGTTGAAGCTACCGGGACAGGGGGTGCGGAACTGTTTTTT.

As DNA, the CDR3 is TGTGCCATCCGGGGACAGAGTAATGAAAAACTGTTTTTT. It is translated as CAIRGQSNEKLFF. This rearrangement joins TRBV10-3 to TRBJ1-4; 7 bases map to TRBD1. The CDR3 consists of 13 residues. V dropped 8 bases and J dropped 4; count of bases not matched to a gene: 4. Germline-derived CDR1 and CDR2 are ENHRY and SYGVKD.

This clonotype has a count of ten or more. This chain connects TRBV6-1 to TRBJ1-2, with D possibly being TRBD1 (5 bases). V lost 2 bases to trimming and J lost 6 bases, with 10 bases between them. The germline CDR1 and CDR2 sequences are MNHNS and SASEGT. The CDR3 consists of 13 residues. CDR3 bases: TGTGCCAGCAGTGAATCAGGGCCGCATGGCTACACCTTC. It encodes CASSESGPHGYTF.

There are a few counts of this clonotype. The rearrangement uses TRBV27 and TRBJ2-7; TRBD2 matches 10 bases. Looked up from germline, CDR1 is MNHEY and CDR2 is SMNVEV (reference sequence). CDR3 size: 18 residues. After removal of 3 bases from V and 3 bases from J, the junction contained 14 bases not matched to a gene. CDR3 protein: CASSFGRASGSLRYEQYF. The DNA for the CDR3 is TGTGCCAGCAGTTTCGGTCGGGCTAGCGGGAGTCTTCGCTACGAGCAGTACTTC.

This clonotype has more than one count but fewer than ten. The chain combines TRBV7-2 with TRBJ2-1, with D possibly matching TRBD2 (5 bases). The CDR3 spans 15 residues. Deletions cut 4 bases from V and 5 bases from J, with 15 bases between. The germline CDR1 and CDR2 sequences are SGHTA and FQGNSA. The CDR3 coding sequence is TGTGCCAGCAGCTCCGGTCGGACTGTTAACAATGAGCAGTTCTTC. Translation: CASSSGRTVNNEQFF.

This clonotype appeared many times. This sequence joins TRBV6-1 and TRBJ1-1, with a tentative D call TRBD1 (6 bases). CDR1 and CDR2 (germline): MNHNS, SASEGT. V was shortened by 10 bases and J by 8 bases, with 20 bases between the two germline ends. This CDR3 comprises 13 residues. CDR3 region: CATQRGQTGEAFF. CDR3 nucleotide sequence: TGTGCCACCCAGAGGGGTCAGACAGGCGAAGCTTTCTTT.

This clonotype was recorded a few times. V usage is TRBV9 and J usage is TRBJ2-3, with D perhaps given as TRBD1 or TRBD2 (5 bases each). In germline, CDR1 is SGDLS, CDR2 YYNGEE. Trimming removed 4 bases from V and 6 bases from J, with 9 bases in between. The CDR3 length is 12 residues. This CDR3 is CASSPWGDTQYF. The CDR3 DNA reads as TGTGCCAGCAGCCCCTGGGGGGATACGCAGTATTTT.

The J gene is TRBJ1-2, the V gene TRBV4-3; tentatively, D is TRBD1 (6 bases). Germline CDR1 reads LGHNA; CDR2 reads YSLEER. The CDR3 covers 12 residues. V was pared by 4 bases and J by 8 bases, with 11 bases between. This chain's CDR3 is CASSRPGVGYTF. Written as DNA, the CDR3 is TGCGCCAGCAGCCGCCCAGGGGTCGGCTACACCTTC.

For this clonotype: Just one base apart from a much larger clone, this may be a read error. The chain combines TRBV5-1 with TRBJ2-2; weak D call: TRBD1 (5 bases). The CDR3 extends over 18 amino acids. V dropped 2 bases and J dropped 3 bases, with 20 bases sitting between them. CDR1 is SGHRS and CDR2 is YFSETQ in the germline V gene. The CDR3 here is CASSLAEDTVADTGELFF. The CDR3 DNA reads TGCGCCAGCAGCTTAGCTGAGGACACCGTCGCGGACACCGGGGAGCTGTTTTTT. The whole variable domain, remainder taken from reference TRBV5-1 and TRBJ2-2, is KAGVTQTPRYLIKTRGQQVTLSCSPISGHRSVSWYQQTPGQGLQFLFEYFSETQRNKGNFPGRFSGRQFSNSRSEMNVSTLELGDSALYLCASSLAEDTVADTGELFFGEGSRLTVL.